Below, 5 T cell receptor beta chains from the same sample are listed, as sequenced in a study of vaccination effects on CD4 cells after COVID-19. Sequencing was preceded by expansion of antigen-specific CD4+ T cells with viral peptide pools in the ViraFEST assay. Around day 10 of culture, CD4+ T cells were separated out. Having tested negative for nucleocapsid antibodies, the vaccine recipients showed no prior SARS-CoV-2 infection. Profiling relied on immunoSEQ multiplex PCR, and the TCRdb table lists in-frame clones only, not all of them. The table has just over 20,000 clones, over 60% seen once. Their recognized antigens are unknown. Sequenced material: CD4+ T cells from PBMCs cultured with HCoV-NL63 spike peptides, taken before COVID-19 vaccination. The origin of the receptors is a human donor who received a COVID-19 vaccine.

The V and J genes are TRBV25-1 and TRBJ2-5; the D gene is possibly TRBD1 (5 bases). Deletions cut 6 bases from V and 0 bases from J, with 14 bases between. The CDR3 has 15 residues. Germline lookup yields CDR1 MGHDK and CDR2 SYGVNS. Here the CDR3 reads CASSPTPQDQETQYF. The DNA for the CDR3 is TGTGCCAGCAGCCCAACCCCACAGGACCAAGAGACCCAGTACTTC.

This chain connects TRBV27 to TRBJ2-5; 8 bases line up with TRBD2. Per germline, CDR1 MNHEY and CDR2 SMNVEV (reference sequence). This CDR3 comprises 13 residues. J lost 7 bases, V lost 10 bases, and 11 bases had no gene match. CDR3 sequence: CAIAGGLGGTQYF. CDR3 bases: TGTGCCATCGCGGGGGGACTAGGGGGGACCCAGTACTTC.

The chain employs TRBV13 and TRBJ2-7; tentative D call: TRBD2 (6 bases). From germline, CDR1 is PRHDT and CDR2 FYEKMQ (reference sequence). This CDR3 is 14 amino acids long. The ends were cut back, 2 bases at V and 2 bases at J, with 10 bases in the middle. The CDR3 is CASSLSGLTYEQYF. Here the CDR3 DNA reads TGTGCCAGCAGCTTATCGGGACTTACCTACGAGCAGTACTTC.

This clone was observed a handful of times. The chain carries TRBV2 and TRBJ2-3; D uncertain. CDR1 and CDR2 from the germline V gene are SNHLY and FYNNEI. This CDR3 spans 17 amino acids. V dropped 2 bases and J dropped 0 bases, with 15 bases sitting between them. CDR3 region: CASSERRLDVSTDTQYF. The CDR3, as DNA: TGTGCCAGCAGTGAAAGAAGACTCGACGTTAGCACAGATACGCAGTATTTT.

The chain joins TRBV7-8 to TRBJ1-1; no clear D gene. This CDR3 region has 15 residues. The ends were cut back, 0 bases at V and 7 bases at J, with 15 bases in the middle. Germline-derived CDR1 and CDR2 are SGHVS and FQNEAQ. CDR3 in amino acids: CASSLAGSRGGEAFF. CDR3 DNA sequence: TGTGCCAGCAGCTTAGCGGGGTCACGGGGTGGTGAAGCTTTCTTT.